The present T cell receptor (beta chain) was sequenced within a study of CD8+CD57+ T cells in acquired aplastic anemia. Study context: The sorted CD4+ and CD8+ cells yielded an average approximately 3 ug of DNA.

CD8+CD57+ cell expansion, shown by flow cytometry, had occurred in the patients selected for sequencing. Blood came from patients not yet given any therapy. V lost 3 bases to trimming and J lost 8 bases; unmatched junction nucleotides: 10. The CDR3 loop spans 16 amino acids. Germline V gene sequence: CDR1 MGHDK, CDR2 SYGVNS. TCR beta VDJ and CDR3 were profiled, and genomic DNA was the template. TCRdb ran MiXCR on the reads and lists one entry per CDR3 protein. The sample contains 150,000 to 200,000 distinct CDR3 sequences, 63% of which appear only once. The chain carries TRBV25-1 and TRBJ1-6; TRBD1 aligns across 7 bases. The sequence came from a human donor with aplastic anemia. The sequenced sample consisted of sorted CD4+, CD8+, or CD8+CD57+ T cells (not recorded which) from PBMCs. The CDR3 DNA reads TGTGCCAGCAGTGACCCGACCCAGGGGGGGTATTCACCCCTCCACTTT. Protein: CASSDPTQGGYSPLHF.